Listed here is a single T cell receptor beta chain. Antigen: not known. Germline lookup yields CDR1 SGHNT and CDR2 YYREEE (reference sequence). The CDR3 covers 17 residues. The V end lost 4 bases, the J end lost 6 bases, and 24 bases lay between the germline ends. This entry is derived from a study of radiation and T cells in renal cell carcinoma. Study details: Nephrectomy followed 15 Gy stereotactic body radiation by 4 weeks. Study findings and constraints: In blood, top tumor clones expanded by 2 weeks, shrinking by 4. Pretreatment tumor biopsies were lacking, so baseline clonotypes are unknown.

Sequencing was performed with immunoSEQ multiplex PCR; in TCRdb, only in-frame clones are kept and a portion is missing. The sample has roughly 130,000 clones, around nine tenths seen once. Time point denoted: blood 2 weeks post-SBRT. Treatment specified: 15 Gy SBRT to primary tumor, nephrectomy 4 weeks later. This sequence originates from a woman in her seventies with renal cell carcinoma. Source: blood, taken from a patient whose treatment included radiotherapy and nephrectomy. The chain is built from TRBV5-4 and TRBJ2-3, with a weak D call TRBD2 (6 bases). The CDR3: CASSPSLGLRPMDTQYF. The CDR3 DNA is TGTGCCAGCAGCCCTAGTCTGGGACTGCGGCCCATGGATACGCAGTATTTT. Full variable domain (outside the CDR3, taken from reference TRBV5-4 and TRBJ2-3): ETGVTQSPTHLIKTRGQQVTLRCSSQSGHNTVSWYQQALGQGPQFIFQYYREEENGRGNFPPRFSGLQFPNYSSELNVNALELDDSALYLCASSPSLGLRPMDTQYFGPGTRLTVL.